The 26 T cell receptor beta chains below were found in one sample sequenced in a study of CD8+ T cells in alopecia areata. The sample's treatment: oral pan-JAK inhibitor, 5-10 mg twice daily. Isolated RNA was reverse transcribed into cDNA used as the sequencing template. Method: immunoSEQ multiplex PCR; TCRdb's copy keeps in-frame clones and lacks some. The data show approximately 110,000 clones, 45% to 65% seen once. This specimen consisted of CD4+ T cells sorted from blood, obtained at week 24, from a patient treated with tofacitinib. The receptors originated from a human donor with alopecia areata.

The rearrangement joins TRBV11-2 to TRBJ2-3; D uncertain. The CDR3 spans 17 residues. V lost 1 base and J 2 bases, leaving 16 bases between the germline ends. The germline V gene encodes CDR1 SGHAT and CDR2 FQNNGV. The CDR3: CASSLGVAVLATDTQYF. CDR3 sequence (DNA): TGTGCCAGCAGCTTAGGAGTGGCAGTGTTGGCCACAGATACGCAGTATTTT. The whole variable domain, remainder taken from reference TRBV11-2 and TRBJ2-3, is EAGVAQSPRYKIIEKRQSVAFWCNPISGHATLYWYQQILGQGPKLLIQFQNNGVVDDSQLPKDRFSAERLKGVDSTLKIQPAKLEDSAVYLCASSLGVAVLATDTQYFGPGTRLTVL.

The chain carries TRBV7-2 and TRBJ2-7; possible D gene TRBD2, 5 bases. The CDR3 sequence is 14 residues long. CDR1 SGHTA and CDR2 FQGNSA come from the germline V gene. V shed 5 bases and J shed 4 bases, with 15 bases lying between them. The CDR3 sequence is CASSPGRGLYEQYF. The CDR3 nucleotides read TGTGCCAGCAGCCCGGGCCGGGGTCTGTACGAGCAGTACTTC.

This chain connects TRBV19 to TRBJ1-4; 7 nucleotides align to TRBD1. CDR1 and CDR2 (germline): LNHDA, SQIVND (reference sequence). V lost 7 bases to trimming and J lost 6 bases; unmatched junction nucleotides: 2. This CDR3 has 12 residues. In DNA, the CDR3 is TGTGCCAGTAACGACAGGGATGAAAAACTGTTTTTT. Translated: CASNDRDEKLFF.

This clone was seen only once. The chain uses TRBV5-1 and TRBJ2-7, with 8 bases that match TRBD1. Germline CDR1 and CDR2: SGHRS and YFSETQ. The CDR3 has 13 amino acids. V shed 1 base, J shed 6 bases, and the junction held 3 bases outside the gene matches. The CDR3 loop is CASSLIQGVEQYF. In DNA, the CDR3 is TGCGCCAGCAGCTTGATACAGGGGGTCGAGCAGTACTTC.

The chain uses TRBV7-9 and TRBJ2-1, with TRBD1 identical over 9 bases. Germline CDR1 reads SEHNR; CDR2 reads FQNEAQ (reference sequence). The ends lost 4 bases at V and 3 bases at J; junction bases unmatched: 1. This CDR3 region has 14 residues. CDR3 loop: CASSWGQGYNEQFF. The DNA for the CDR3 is TGTGCCAGCAGCTGGGGACAGGGCTACAATGAGCAGTTCTTC. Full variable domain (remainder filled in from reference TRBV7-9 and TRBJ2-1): DTGVSQNPRHKITKRGQNVTFRCDPISEHNRLYWYRQTLGQGPEFLTYFQNEAQLEKSRLLSDRFSAERPKGSFSTLEIQRTEQGDSAMYLCASSWGQGYNEQFFGPGTRLTVL.

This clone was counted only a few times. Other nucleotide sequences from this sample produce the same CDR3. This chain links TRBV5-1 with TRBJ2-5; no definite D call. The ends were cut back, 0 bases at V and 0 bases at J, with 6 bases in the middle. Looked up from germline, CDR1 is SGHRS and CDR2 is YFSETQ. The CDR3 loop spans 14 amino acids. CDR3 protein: CASSLVGDQETQYF. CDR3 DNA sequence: TGCGCCAGCAGCTTGGTAGGAGACCAAGAGACCCAGTACTTC.

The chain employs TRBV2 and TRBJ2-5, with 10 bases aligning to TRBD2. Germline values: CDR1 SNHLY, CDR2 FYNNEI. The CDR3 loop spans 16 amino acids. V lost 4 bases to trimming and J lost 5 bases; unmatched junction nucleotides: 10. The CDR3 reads CASSGGLAGAYETQYF. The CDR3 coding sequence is TGTGCCAGCAGTGGGGGGCTAGCGGGGGCTTATGAGACCCAGTACTTC.

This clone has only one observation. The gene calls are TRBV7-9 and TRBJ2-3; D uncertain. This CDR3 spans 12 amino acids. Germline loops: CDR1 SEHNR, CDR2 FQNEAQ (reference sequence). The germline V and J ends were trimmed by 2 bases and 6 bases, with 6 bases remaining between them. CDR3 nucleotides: TGTGCCAGCAGCTTAACGTCGGATACGCAGTATTTT. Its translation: CASSLTSDTQYF.

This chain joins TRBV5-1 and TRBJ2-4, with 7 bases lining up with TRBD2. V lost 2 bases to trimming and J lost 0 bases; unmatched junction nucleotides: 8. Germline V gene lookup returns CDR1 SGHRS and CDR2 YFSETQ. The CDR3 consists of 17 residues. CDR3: CASSFGVGEGAKNIQYF. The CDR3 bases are TGCGCCAGCAGCTTCGGAGTTGGGGAGGGAGCCAAAAACATTCAGTACTTC.

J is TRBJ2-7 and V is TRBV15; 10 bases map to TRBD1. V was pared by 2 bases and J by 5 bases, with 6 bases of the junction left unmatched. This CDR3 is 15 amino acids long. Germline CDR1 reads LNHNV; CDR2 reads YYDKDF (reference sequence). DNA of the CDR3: TGTGCCACCAGCAGACGACAGGGGGCATTGGACGAGCAGTACTTC. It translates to CATSRRQGALDEQYF.

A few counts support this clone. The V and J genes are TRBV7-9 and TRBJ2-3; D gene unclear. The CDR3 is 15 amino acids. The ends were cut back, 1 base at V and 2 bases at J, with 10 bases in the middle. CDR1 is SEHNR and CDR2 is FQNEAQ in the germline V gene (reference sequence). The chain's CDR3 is CASSLVSGVTDTQYF. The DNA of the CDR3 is TGTGCCAGCAGCTTAGTTTCCGGAGTCACAGATACGCAGTATTTT.

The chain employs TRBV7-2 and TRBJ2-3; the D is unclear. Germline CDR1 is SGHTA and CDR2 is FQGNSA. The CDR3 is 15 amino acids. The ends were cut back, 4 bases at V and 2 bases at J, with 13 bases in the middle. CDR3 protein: CASSSLPVNTDTQYF. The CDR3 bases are TGTGCCAGCAGCTCCCTGCCGGTAAACACAGATACGCAGTATTTT.

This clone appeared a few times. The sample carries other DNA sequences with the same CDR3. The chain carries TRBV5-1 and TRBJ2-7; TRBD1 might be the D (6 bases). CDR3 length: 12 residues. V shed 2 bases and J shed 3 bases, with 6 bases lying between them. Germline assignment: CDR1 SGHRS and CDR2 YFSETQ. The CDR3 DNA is TGCGCCAGCAGCTTACAGGGCTACGAGCAGTACTTC. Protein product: CASSLQGYEQYF.

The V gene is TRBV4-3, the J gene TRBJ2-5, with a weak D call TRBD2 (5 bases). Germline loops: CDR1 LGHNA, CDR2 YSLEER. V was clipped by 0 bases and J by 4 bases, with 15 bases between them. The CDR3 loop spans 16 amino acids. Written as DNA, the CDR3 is TGCGCCAGCAGCCAAGATAGGGCTAGCAAGAGAGAGACCCAGTACTTC. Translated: CASSQDRASKRETQYF.

CDR3 sequence reads: CSATVRNTEAFF. The CDR3 DNA follows: TGCAGCGCCACAGTCAGGAACACTGAAGCTTTCTTT. This chain uses TRBV29-1 with TRBJ1-1, with no clear D. V was cut by 7 bases and J by 1 base, with 10 bases left in between. Germline V gene lookup returns CDR1 SQVTM and CDR2 ANQGSEA. The CDR3 consists of 12 residues.

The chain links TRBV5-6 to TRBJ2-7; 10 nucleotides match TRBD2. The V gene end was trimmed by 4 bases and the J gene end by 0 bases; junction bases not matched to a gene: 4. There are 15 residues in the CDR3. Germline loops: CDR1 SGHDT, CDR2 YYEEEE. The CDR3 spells CASSASGGYSYEQYF. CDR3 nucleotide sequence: TGTGCCAGCAGCGCTAGCGGGGGTTACTCCTACGAGCAGTACTTC.

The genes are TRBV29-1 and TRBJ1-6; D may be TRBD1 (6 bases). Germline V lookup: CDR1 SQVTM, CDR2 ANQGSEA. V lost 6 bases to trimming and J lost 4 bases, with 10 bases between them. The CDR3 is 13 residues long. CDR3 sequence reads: CSVRTEYNSPLHF. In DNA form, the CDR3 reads TGCAGCGTCCGGACAGAGTATAATTCACCCCTCCACTTT.

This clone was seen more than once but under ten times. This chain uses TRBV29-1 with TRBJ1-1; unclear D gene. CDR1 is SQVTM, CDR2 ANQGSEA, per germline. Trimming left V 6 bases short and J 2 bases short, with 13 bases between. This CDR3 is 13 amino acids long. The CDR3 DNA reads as TGCAGCGTCACGCCGGGGTTCAACACTGAAGCTTTCTTT. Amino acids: CSVTPGFNTEAFF.

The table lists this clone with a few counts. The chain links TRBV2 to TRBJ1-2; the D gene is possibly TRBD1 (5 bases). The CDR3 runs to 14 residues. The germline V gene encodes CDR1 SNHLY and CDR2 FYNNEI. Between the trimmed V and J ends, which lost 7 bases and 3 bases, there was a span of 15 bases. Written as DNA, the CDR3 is TGTGCCAGCATCCTCAGGGTACTAGACTATGGCTACACCTTC. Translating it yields CASILRVLDYGYTF.

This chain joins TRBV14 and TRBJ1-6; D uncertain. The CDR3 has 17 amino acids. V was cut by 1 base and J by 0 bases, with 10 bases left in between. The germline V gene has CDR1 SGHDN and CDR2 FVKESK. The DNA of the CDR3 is TGTGCCAGCAGCCAAGGCGCCACCCGCTCCTATAATTCACCCCTCCACTTT. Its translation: CASSQGATRSYNSPLHF.

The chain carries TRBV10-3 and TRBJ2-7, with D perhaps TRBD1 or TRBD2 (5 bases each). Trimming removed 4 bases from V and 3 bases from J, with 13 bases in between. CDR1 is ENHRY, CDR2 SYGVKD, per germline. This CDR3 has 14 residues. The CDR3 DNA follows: TGTGCCATCAGTGGTGTGGGACCCGTCTACGAGCAGTACTTC. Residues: CAISGVGPVYEQYF.

The CDR3, as DNA: TGCAGCGTTGGAAGCCCCCCCACCTCATCTAATTCACCCCTCCACTTT. It yields the protein CSVGSPPTSSNSPLHF. This chain links TRBV29-1 with TRBJ1-6; no clear D gene. Germline CDR1 reads SQVTM; CDR2 reads ANQGSEA. V shed 4 bases and J shed 6 bases, with 19 bases lying between them. The CDR3 length is 16 residues.

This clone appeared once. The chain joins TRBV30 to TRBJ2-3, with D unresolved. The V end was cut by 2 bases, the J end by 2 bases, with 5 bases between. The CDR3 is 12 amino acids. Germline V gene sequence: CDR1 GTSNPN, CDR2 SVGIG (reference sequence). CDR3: CAWSPATDTQYF. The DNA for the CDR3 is TGTGCCTGGAGTCCCGCCACAGATACGCAGTATTTT.

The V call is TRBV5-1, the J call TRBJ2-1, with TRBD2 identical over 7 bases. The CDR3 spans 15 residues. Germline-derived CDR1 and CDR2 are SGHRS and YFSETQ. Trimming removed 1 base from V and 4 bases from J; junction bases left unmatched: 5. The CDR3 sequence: CASSLWPSGYNEQFF. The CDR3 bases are TGCGCCAGCAGCTTGTGGCCTAGCGGATACAATGAGCAGTTCTTC.

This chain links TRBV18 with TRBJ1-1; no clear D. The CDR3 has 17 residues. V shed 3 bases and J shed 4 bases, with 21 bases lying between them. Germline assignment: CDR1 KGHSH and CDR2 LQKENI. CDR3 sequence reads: CASSPYLGEGGITEAFF. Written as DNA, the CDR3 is TGTGCCAGCTCACCCTACCTTGGAGAGGGAGGAATCACTGAAGCTTTCTTT.

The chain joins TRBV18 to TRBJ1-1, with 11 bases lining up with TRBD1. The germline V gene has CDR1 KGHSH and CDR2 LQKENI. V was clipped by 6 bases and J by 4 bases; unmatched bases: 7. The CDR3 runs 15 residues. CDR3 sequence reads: CASSRPGQGGTEAFF. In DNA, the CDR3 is TGTGCCAGCTCCCGTCCGGGACAGGGGGGCACTGAAGCTTTCTTT. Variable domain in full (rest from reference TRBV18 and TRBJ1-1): NAGVMQNPRHLVRRRGQEARLRCSPMKGHSHVYWYRQLPEEGLKFMVYLQKENIIDESGMPKERFSAEFPKEGPSILRIQQVVRGDSAAYFCASSRPGQGGTEAFFGQGTRLTVV.